This T cell receptor (beta chain) was found in a study of glioma-infiltrating T cells (dated by TCRdb to 2015 to 2016). Describing the broader study: Glioma tissue, non-neoplastic brain tissue and matched peripheral blood mononuclear cells were used as sources from which TCR alpha- and beta-chain repertoires were sequenced. To gauge divergence between tissue and blood T-cell populations, every tissue-infiltrating repertoire was compared against the peripheral blood repertoire from the same patient. Three low-grade glioma patients, fewer than 10 primary glioblastoma patients and three non-glioma patients contributing non-neoplastic brain tissue were included in the paired cohort. Study-wide conclusions, independent of this receptor: Group comparisons rested on small numbers: three non-neoplastic, three low-grade glioma and fewer than ten glioblastoma patients. In non-neoplastic patients, VJ-independent divergence between tissue and blood fell below expectation, whereas in all gliomas, and especially in low-grade gliomas, the divergence rose above expectation. Very few CDR3 sequences were found to be shared between tissue and blood, and this scarcity was attributed to high CDR3 diversity and limited sampling.

This clonotype was seen repeatedly, ten times or more. What antigen it recognizes has not been identified. Per-base qualities were not stored, and no clone one base away is much larger. Clipping removes 0 bases from V and 1 base from J, with 3 as the unmatched junction base count. As encoded in the germline V gene, CDR1 is LGHNA while CDR2 is YNFKEQ. Counted from cysteine to phenylalanine, this CDR3 has 16 amino acids. Solely the CDR3 DNA is kept, with 48 bases framed from the first base. TCR alpha and beta CDR3 regions were amplified with the iRepertoire nested amplicon-rescue multiplex PCR (arm-PCR) platform from RNA. One-step reverse transcription and amplification used about 95-400 ng of tissue mRNA or PBMC total RNA as input. Following bead purification, Illumina adapters were added through a secondary multiplex PCR, and the libraries were then gel-purified between 200 and 400 bp. Libraries carried internal 6-nucleotide barcodes used for demultiplexing. Sequencing of libraries was performed on an Illumina MiSeq with 2x220 or 2x250 nucleotide paired-end reads. Per the original workflow: FLASH 1.2.11 was used to merge paired reads, and BWA-MEM then aligned the reads to the GRCh37 human genome before TRA and TRB reads were extracted. An IMGT-derived reference of cassette sequences and CDR3 motifs, with pseudogenes included, was used for V and J assignment. Three-frame translation of reads was performed, and productive CDR3s were defined as those with a C...FGXG motif and no stop codons. Unique combinations of V-J cassette pair and CDR3 amino acid sequence were defined as clonotypes. Filtering of reads was based on Hamming distance, with the threshold set by the sequence error rate of each sample in mapped regions. TCRdb ran its own pipeline on the public reads, namely fastp trimming at Q25 and MiXCR clone calling, and kept in-frame beta chains. Rows are unified per CDR3 protein, each entry keeping the most common DNA and genes. These V and J calls originate from TCRdb's pipeline instead of the authors' own analysis. The sample has tens of thousands of distinct CDR3 sequences on record, 23% of them singletons. The biggest ten clones account for approximately 6.7% of the sample.

Sequenced input: glioma tissue, nonneoplastic brain tissue, or PBMCs (not recorded which). The chain links TRBV4-2 with TRBJ2-5; 9 of the junction bases match TRBD2. The TCR sequence derives from a human donor with low-grade glioma or glioblastoma, undergoing nonglioma brain surgery, or in good health (not recorded which). The CDR3 region reads CASSQDLSGSQETQYF. The nucleotide sequence is given as TGTGCCAGCAGCCAAGACCTTAGCGGGAGCCAAGAGACCCAGTACTTC.